The clone carrying this TCR beta chain was counted ten times or more. The antigen remains unidentified. The data were obtained in a study of Graves' ophthalmopathy and Graves' hyperthyroidism. Study-level results: Prediction of ophthalmopathy progression reached roughly 70% sensitivity and around 75% specificity. A classifier, a 13-signature model, separated ophthalmopathy from stable hyperthyroidism with about 87% sensitivity and 75% to 83% specificity.

RNA transcripts provided the template for amplifying TCR beta CDR3 regions. HTBI-primed first-round RT-PCR preceded second-round multiplex PCR. TCRdb re-called the multiplex PCR reads through MiXCR, storing one row per CDR3 protein. The data contain about 400,000 distinct CDR3 sequences, around 21% of them singletons. Hyperthyroidism in these 18- to 65-year-old patients was newly diagnosed, lasting under 2 months. Isolation of PBMCs was performed using around 9.1 ml of fresh peripheral blood. What was sequenced was peripheral blood. This sequence was found in a woman between 18 and 30 years old with stable Graves' hyperthyroidism.

The CDR3 DNA follows: TGTGCCAGCAGTGAAGGGACAGGTTTCTCATCCGGAGCTTTCTTT. Amino acids: CASSEGTGFSSGAFF. This chain links TRBV6-1 with TRBJ1-1; 7 nucleotides line up with TRBD1. From germline, CDR1 is MNHNS and CDR2 SASEGT. The CDR3 contains 15 residues. Trimming took 1 base from V and 10 from J; bases not matched to a gene: 12.